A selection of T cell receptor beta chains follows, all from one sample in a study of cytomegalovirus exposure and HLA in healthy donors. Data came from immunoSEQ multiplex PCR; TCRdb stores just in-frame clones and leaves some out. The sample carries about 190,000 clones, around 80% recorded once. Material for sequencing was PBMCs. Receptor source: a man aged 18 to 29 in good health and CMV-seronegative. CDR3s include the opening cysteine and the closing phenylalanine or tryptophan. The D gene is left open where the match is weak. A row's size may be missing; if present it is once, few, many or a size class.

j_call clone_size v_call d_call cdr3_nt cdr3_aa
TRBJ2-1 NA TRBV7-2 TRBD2 TGTGCCAGCAGCTTATATAGTAGCGGGAGCACCTTTGGTGAGCAGTTCTTC CASSLYSSGSTFGEQFF
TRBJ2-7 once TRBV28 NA TGTGCCAGCAGTCCTATAGCGGTGGGGACCTACGAGCAGTACTTC CASSPIAVGTYEQYF
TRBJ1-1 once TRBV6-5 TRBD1 TGTGCCAGCAGTTACTCCGGGACAGGGACTACTTCTGAAGCTTTCTTT CASSYSGTGTTSEAFF
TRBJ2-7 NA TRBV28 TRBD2 TGTGCCAGCGGAACTAGCGGGAGATCCTACGAGCAGTACTTC CASGTSGRSYEQYF
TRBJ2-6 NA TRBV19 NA TGTGCCAGTAGTATCCTGGCCTCTGGGGCCAACGCCCTGACTTTC CASSILASGANALTF
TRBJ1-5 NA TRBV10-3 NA TGTGCCTCCACGGAGGGGAAGGAGGCCCAGCATTTT CASTEGKEAQHF
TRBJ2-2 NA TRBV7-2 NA TGTGCCAGCAGCTTATCCCTAGCGAACACCGGGGAGCTGTTTTTT CASSLSLANTGELFF
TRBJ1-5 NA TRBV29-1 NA TGCAGCGTTCGTGCGAGTGCAGGCGGCAATCAGCCCCAGCATTTT CSVRASAGGNQPQHF
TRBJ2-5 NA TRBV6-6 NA TGTGCCAGCAGTCGGAGCGGCGGGGCGGTCGAGGAGACCCAGTACTTC CASSRSGGAVEETQYF
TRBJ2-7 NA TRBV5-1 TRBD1 TGCGCCAGCAGCACACTATCCGGGACAGGCTCCTACGAGCAGTACTTC CASSTLSGTGSYEQYF
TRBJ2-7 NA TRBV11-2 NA TGTGCCAGCAGACTAGACAGGTCGTACTACGAGCAGTACTTC CASRLDRSYYEQYF
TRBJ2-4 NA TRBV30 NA TGTGCCTGGAAAACCGGGATTAAAAACATTCAGTACTTC CAWKTGIKNIQYF
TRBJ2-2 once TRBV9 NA TGTGCCAGCAGCGCACTCCGGGACTGGAACACCGGGGAGCTGTTTTTT CASSALRDWNTGELFF
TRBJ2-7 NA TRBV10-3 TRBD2 TGTGCCATCAGCCAGACTAGCGGTCTCCACGAGCAGTACTTC CAISQTSGLHEQYF
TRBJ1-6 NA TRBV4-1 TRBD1 TGCGCCAGCAGCCAATGGACAGGGGTCCTCAATTCACCCCTCCACTTT CASSQWTGVLNSPLHF
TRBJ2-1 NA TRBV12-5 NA TGTGCTAGTGCTCAAAACTGGGGCTATGAGCAGTTCTTC CASAQNWGYEQFF
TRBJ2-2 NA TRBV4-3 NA TGCGCCAGCAGCCAAGCCGTCACCGGGGAGCTGTTTTTT CASSQAVTGELFF
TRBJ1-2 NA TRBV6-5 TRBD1 TGCGCCAGCAGTCCCAGACAGGGGCTGGAAGGCTACACCTTC CASSPRQGLEGYTF
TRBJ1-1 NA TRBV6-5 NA TGTGCCAGCAGTTTCGAATCAGGGGTCACTGAAGCTTTCTTT CASSFESGVTEAFF
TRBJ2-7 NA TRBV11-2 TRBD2 TGTGCCAGCAGCGCAAACCCGGGACTAGGATCCGGAGAGCAGTACTTC CASSANPGLGSGEQYF
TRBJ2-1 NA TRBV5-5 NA TGTGCCAGCAGCGCGGCCACAGGCGAGCAGTTCTTC CASSAATGEQFF
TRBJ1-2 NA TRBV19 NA TGTGCCAGTAAGACGGTCCCAGGAGGCTACACCTTC CASKTVPGGYTF
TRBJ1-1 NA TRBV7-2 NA TGTGCCAGCAGCAGCACACGGACAGTTACCCTGAACACTGAAGCTTTCTTT CASSSTRTVTLNTEAFF
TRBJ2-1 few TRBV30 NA TGTGCCTGGAGTGGTGGGTCCAGAGGGCAGTTCTTC CAWSGGSRGQFF
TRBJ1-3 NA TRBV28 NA TGTGCCAGCAGTTTATACAGCTCTGGAAACACCATATATTTT CASSLYSSGNTIYF
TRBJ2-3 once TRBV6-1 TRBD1 TGTGCCAGCAGTACAGGGGACACAGATACGCAGTATTTT CASSTGDTDTQYF
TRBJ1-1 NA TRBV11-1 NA TGTGCCAGCAGACAAGAAAGGAACACTGAAGCTTTCTTT CASRQERNTEAFF
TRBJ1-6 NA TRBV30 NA TGTGCCTGGAGGACAAGTTATAATTCACCCCTCCACTTT CAWRTSYNSPLHF
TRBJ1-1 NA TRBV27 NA TGTGCCAGCAGTGCGGGGGGGCTTTACACTGAAGCTTTCTTT CASSAGGLYTEAFF
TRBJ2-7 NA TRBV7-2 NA TGTGCCAGCAGCTTAGCCCACTCCTACGAGCAGTACTTC CASSLAHSYEQYF
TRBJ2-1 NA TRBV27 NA TGTGCCATCGGACAGTTCAATGAGCAGTTCTTC CAIGQFNEQFF
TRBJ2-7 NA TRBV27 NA TGTGCCAGCAGCGCCCAGCGTAAGGTCGCGGGACCCTACGAGCAGTACTTC CASSAQRKVAGPYEQYF
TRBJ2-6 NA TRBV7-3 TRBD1 TGTGCCAGCAGCTTAGACAGGGTGCTGGCTGGGGCCAACGTCCTGACTTTC CASSLDRVLAGANVLTF
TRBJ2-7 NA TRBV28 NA TGTGCCAGCAGTCAACGAGCGTATTCCTACGAGCAGTACTTC CASSQRAYSYEQYF
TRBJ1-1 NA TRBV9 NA TGTGCCAGCAGCGAGGGGAGCCAGGGGTTGAACACTGAAGCTTTCTTT CASSEGSQGLNTEAFF
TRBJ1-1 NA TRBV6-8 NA TGTGCCAGCAGTTATGCGGTTGGATTATTCACTGAAGCTTTCTTT CASSYAVGLFTEAFF
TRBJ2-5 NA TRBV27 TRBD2 TGTGCCAGCACCTCGGCCGGGACTAGCGGGGGGGGTGAGACCCAGTACTTC CASTSAGTSGGGETQYF
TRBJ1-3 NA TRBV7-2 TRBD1 TGTGCCAGCAGCATCGACAGGGGGCTGGGTGGAAACACCATATATTTT CASSIDRGLGGNTIYF
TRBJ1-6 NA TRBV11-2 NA TGTGCCAGCAGCTTAACCAGGGTTTCACCCCTCCACTTT CASSLTRVSPLHF
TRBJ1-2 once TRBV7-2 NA TGTGCCAGCAGCTGGACCGCGGGGCCCTATTATGGCTACACCTTC CASSWTAGPYYGYTF
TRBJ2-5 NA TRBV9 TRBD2 TGTGCCAGCAGCACACAGACTAGCTCGGAGACCCAGTACTTC CASSTQTSSETQYF
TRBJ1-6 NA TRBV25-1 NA TGTGCCAGCGCACAGATAGGCGGGGGTAATTCACCCCTCCACTTT CASAQIGGGNSPLHF
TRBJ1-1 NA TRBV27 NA TGTGCCAGCAGTTTCCGACTCACGGGGATAGGGACTGAAGCTTTCTTT CASSFRLTGIGTEAFF
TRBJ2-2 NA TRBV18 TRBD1 TGTGCCAGCTCACCGTGGGACAGGGCTGAAATCACCGGGGAGCTGTTTTTT CASSPWDRAEITGELFF
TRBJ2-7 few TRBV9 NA TGTGCCAGCAGCGTAGCACAGGGAGTCACCTACGAGCAGTACTTC CASSVAQGVTYEQYF
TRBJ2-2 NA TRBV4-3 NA TGCGCCAGCAGCCCCCACGGGGGGAACACCGGGGAGCTGTTTTTT CASSPHGGNTGELFF
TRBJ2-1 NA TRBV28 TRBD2 TGTGCCAGCAGTTTCCCGGGACTAGCGGGAGTCAATGAGCAGTTCTTC CASSFPGLAGVNEQFF
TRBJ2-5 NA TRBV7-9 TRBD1 TGTGCCACCCTAGGGGGGACAGGGGATACTTTCCAAGAGACCCAGTACTTC CATLGGTGDTFQETQYF
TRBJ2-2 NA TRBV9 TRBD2 TGTGCCAGCAGGCCCCTAGTGACTAGCGGGAGGACCGGGGAGCTGTTTTTT CASRPLVTSGRTGELFF
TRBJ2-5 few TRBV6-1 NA TGTGCCAGCAGGATACAGGATTCCCAGTACTTC CASRIQDSQYF
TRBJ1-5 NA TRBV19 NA TGTGCCAGTAGTTTTCCGGGACATTATAGCAATCAGCCCCAGCATTTT CASSFPGHYSNQPQHF